Listed here is a single T cell receptor (beta chain). The source of the sample is a study of blood T cell repertoires in COVID-19. The CDR3 length is 14 residues. Germline V gives CDR1 SGHRS, CDR2 YFSETQ. J was trimmed by 6 bases and V by 3 bases; bases with no gene match: 6. The protocol was immunoSEQ multiplex PCR, while the TCRdb copy is restricted to in-frame clones and leaves out a portion. The sample shows about 170,000 clones, 84% of them seen only once. The sample comprised peripheral blood. The chain carries TRBV5-1 and TRBJ2-1; 7 nucleotides agree with TRBD2. The sequence was collected from an elderly woman with COVID-19, enrolled during active disease. The CDR3 sequence: CASSWGTGGNEQFF. The CDR3, as DNA: TGCGCCAGCAGCTGGGGGACGGGGGGCAATGAGCAGTTCTTC.